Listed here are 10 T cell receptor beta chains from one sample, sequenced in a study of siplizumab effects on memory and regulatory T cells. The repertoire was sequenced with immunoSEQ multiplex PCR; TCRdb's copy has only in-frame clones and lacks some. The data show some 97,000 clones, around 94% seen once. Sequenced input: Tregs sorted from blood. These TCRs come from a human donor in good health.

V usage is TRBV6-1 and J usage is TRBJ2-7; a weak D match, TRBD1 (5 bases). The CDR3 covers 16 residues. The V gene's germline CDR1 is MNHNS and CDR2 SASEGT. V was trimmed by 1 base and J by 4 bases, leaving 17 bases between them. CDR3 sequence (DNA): TGTGCCAGCAGTGAAGGGGCAGGGTTGGTGTTATACGAGCAGTACTTC. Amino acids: CASSEGAGLVLYEQYF.

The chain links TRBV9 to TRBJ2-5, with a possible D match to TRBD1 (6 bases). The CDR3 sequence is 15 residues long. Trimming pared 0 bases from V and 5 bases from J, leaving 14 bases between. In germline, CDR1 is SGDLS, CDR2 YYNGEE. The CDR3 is CASSVAPGTKETQYF. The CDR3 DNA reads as TGTGCCAGCAGCGTAGCTCCGGGGACAAAGGAGACCCAGTACTTC.

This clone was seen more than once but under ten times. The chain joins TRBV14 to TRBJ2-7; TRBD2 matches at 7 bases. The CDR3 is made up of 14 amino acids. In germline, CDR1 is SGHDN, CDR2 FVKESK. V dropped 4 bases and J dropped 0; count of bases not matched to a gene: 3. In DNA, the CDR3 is TGTGCCAGCAGCCGAGGCGGGAGCTCCTACGAGCAGTACTTC. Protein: CASSRGGSSYEQYF.

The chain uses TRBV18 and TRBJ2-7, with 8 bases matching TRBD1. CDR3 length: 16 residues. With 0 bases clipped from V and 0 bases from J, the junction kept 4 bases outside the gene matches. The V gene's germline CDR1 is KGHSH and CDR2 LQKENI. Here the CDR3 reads CASSPPGQASSYEQYF. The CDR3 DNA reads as TGTGCCAGCTCACCACCGGGACAGGCAAGCTCCTACGAGCAGTACTTC.

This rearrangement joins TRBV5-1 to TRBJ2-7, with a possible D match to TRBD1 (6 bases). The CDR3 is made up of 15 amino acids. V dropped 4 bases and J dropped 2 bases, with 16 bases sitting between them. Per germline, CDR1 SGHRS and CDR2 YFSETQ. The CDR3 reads CASSLVPGHTYEQYF. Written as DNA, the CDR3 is TGCGCCAGCAGCCTGGTTCCGGGACACACCTACGAGCAGTACTTC. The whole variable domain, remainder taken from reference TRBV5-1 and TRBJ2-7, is KAGVTQTPRYLIKTRGQQVTLSCSPISGHRSVSWYQQTPGQGLQFLFEYFSETQRNKGNFPGRFSGRQFSNSRSEMNVSTLELGDSALYLCASSLVPGHTYEQYFGPGTRLTVT.

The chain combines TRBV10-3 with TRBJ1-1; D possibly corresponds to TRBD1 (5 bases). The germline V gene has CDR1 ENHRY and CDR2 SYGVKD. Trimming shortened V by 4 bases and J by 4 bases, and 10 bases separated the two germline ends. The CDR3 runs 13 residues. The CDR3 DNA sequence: TGTGCCATCAGTGCTGACAGCTTCACTGAAGCTTTCTTT. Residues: CAISADSFTEAFF.

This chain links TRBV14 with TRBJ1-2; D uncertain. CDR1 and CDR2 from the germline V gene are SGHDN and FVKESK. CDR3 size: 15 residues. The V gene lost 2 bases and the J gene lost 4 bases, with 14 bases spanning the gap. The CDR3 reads CASSQSLMGGYGYTF. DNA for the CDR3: TGTGCCAGCAGCCAATCTCTTATGGGAGGCTATGGCTACACCTTC.

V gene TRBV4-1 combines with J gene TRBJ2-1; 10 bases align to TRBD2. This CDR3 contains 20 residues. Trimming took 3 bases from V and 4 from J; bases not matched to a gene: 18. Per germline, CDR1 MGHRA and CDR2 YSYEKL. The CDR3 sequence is CASSQHQREGPYRVYNEQFF. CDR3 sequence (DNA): TGCGCCAGCAGCCAGCACCAGCGGGAGGGCCCGTACAGGGTGTACAATGAGCAGTTCTTC.

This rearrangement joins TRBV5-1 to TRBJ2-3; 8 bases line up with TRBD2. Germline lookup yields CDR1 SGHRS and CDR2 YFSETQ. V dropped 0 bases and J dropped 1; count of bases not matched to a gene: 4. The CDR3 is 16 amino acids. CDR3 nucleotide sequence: TGCGCCAGCAGCTTGGCAACTAGCGGAGGCACAGATACGCAGTATTTT. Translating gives CASSLATSGGTDTQYF.

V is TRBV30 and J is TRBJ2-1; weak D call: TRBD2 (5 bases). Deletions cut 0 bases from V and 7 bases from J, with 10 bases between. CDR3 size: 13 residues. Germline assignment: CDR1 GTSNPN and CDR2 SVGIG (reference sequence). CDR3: CAWSVRWENEQFF. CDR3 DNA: TGTGCCTGGAGTGTACGGTGGGAGAATGAGCAGTTCTTC.